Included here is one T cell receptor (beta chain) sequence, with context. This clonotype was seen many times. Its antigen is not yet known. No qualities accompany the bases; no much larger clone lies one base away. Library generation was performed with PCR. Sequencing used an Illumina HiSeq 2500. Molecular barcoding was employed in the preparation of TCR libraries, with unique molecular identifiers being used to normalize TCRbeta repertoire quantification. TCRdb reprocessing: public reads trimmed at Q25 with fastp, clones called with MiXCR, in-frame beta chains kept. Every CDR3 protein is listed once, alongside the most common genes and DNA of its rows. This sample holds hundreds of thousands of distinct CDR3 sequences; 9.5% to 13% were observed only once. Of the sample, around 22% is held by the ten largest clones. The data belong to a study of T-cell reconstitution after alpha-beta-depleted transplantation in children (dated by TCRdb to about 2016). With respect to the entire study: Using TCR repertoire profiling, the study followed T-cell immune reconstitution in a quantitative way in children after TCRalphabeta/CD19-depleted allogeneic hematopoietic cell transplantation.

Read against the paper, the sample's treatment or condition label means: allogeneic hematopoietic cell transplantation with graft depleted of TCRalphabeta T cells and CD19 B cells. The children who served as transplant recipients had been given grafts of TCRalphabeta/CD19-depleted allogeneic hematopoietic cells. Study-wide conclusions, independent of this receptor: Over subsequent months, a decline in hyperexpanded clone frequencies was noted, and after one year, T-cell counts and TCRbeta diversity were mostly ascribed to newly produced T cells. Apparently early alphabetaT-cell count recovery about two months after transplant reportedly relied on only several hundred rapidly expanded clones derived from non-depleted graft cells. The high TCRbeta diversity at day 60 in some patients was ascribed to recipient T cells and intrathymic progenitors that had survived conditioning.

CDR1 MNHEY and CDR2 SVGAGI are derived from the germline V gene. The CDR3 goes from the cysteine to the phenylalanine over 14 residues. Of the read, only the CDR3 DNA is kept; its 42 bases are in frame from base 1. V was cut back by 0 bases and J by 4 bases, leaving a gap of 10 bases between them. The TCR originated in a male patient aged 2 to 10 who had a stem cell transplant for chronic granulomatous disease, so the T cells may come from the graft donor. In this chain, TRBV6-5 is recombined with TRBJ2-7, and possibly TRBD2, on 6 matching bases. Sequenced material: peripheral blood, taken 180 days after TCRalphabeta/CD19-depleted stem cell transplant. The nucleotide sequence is TGTGCCAGCAGTTACTCGGGCGGAGGGTACGAGCAGTACTTC. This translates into CASSYSGGGYEQYF.